This T cell receptor (beta chain) derives from a study of T cells in Graves' hyperthyroidism and ophthalmopathy. Study-wide results and limits: Within blood appeared most thyroid clonotypes that had expanded above 0.001.

The PBMCs were sourced from fresh peripheral blood (more than 8.5 ml). The CDR3 totals 16 residues. CDR1 and CDR2 (germline): LNHDA, SQIVND (reference sequence). With 5 bases clipped from V and 4 bases from J, the junction kept 8 bases outside the gene matches. RNA transcripts were the template for amplifying TCR beta CDR3 regions. In the first-round RT-PCR of the TCR CDR3, the HTBI primer set was used. TCRdb re-derived calls from the multiplex PCR reads in MiXCR, one entry per CDR3 protein. The repertoire includes some 600,000 distinct CDR3 sequences, approximately 14% of them detected once, and 5.8% sits in the top ten. In the case of this clonotype: Its specificity is not known.

This chain uses TRBV19 with TRBJ2-1; 10 nucleotides agree with TRBD2. The specimen was blood. The sequence was collected from a woman between 25 and 40 years old with Graves' hyperthyroidism that later progressed to Graves' ophthalmopathy. The CDR3 spells CASSLLAGLSYNEQFF. The CDR3 DNA is TGTGCCAGTAGTCTACTAGCGGGACTCTCTTACAATGAGCAGTTCTTC.